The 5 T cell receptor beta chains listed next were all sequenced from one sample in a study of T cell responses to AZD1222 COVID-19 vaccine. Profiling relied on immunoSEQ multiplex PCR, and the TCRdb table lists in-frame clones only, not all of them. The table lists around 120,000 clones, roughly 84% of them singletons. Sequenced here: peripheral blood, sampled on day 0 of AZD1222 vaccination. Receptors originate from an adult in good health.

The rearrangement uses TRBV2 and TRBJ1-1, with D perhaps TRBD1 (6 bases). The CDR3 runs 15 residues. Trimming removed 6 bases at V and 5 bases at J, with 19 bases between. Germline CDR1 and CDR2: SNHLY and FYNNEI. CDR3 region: CASRLGWGGRTEAFF. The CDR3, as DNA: TGTGCCAGCAGACTTGGTTGGGGGGGCCGGACTGAAGCTTTCTTT.

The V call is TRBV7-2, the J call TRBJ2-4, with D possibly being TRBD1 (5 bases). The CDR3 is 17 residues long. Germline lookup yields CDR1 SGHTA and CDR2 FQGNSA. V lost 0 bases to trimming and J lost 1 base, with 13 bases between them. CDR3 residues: CASSLAARVGAKNIQYF. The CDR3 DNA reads TGTGCCAGCAGCTTAGCGGCCAGGGTTGGGGCCAAAAACATTCAGTACTTC. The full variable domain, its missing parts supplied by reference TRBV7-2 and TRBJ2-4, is GAGVSQSPSNKVTEKGKDVELRCDPISGHTALYWYRQSLGQGLEFLIYFQGNSAPDKSGLPSDRFSAERTGGSVSTLTIQRTQQEDSAVYLCASSLAARVGAKNIQYFGAGTRLSVL.

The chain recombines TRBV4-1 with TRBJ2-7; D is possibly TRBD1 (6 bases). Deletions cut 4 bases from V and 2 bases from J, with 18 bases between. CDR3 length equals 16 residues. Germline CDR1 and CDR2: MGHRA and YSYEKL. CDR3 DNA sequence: TGCGCCAGCAGCCCCTCCTGGGGGACACAGACCTACGAGCAGTACTTC. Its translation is CASSPSWGTQTYEQYF.

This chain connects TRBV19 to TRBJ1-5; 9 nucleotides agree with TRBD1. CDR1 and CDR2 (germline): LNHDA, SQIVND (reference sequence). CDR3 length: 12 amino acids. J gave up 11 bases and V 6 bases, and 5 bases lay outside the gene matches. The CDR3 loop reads CASSPGTGTQHF. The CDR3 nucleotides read TGTGCCAGTAGCCCCGGGACAGGGACCCAGCATTTT.

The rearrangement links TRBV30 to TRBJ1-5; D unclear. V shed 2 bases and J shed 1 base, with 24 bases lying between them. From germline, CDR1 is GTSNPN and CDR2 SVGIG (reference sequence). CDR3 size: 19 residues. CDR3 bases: TGTGCCTGGAGTACCTACCGGGCTGCGAGTTGGGGAAGCAATCAGCCCCAGCATTTT. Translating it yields CAWSTYRAASWGSNQPQHF.